This T cell receptor (beta chain) was obtained from a study of T-cell memory formation after mild COVID-19 (dated by TCRdb to 2020 to 2022). Notes on the research overall: TCR sequence clusters from the two donors were found to be largely donor specific. In a couple of donors, T-cell clones that expanded and contracted after mild COVID-19 were followed by sequencing TCRalpha and TCRbeta repertoires longitudinally. Two young, previously healthy adult volunteers, one female and one male, were included in the cohort.

Ficoll-Paque density gradient centrifugation was the method used to isolate PBMCs. These reads were obtained on an Illumina NovaSeq 6000. cDNA libraries for TCRalpha and TCRbeta were prepared by 5'RACE using constant-segment primers, with sample barcodes and unique molecular identifiers added. Trizol reagent was used to extract RNA from every sample. The libraries were amplified in two PCR steps, and the second step added a second sample barcode and Illumina TruSeq adapters. The libraries were sequenced on an Illumina NovaSeq using 2 x 150 bp paired-end reads. As for the authors' bioinformatics: Reads were demultiplexed and collapsed into UMI-guided consensus sequences with migec v1.2.7. With mixcr v2.1.11, UMI consensuses were aligned to TRA and TRB V and J templates and assembled into clonotypes. Clonotypes were classified as expanded or contracted when called significant by both edgeR and NoisET, with noise models trained on biological replicates. For edgeR calls, a false discovery rate-adjusted p below 0.01 and a log2 fold-change threshold of 1 were applied. As an exploratory analysis of dynamics, max-normalized trajectories of the 1000 most abundant clonotypes were examined by PCA with hierarchical clustering. The CD4 or CD8 phenotype of responding clones was assigned using the separately sequenced CD4+ and CD8+ repertoires. TCRdb reran the public reads through fastp at Q25 and MiXCR, keeping productive beta chains. When rows share a CDR3 protein, they turn into one entry using the most common DNA and genes. TCRdb assigned the V and J calls; the authors' analysis was not used. The sample data list 200,000 or so distinct CDR3 sequences, and under 20% of these were observed just once. The top ten hold about 2.1% of the sample.

Overall study results and their limits: Only a couple of mild cases were covered in the study, and larger cohorts including severe cases with pre-infection samples were considered necessary. From day 15 to 85, contracting clones showed balanced CD4/CD8 phenotypes, whereas a second wave of clones that expanded from day 15 to 37 leaned towards CD4+. Some responding clones were found in pre-infection memory, which suggests that pre-existing cross-reactive memory T cells took part in the SARS-CoV-2 response. SARS-CoV-2 specificity of the second-wave clones peaking on day 37 was not confirmed. Contracting CD4+ clones appeared mostly in the CM and EM memory subsets, whereas CD8+ clones were enriched in EMRA.

This clonotype was observed a few times. The antigen this receptor binds is unknown. It has no much larger one-base neighbor in the sample; base qualities were not kept. This TCR was sampled from an adult woman who had mild COVID-19 (a few samples of this study predate the infection). The sample titles of this study are shuffled in the database, so cell type and time point are left out; the donor was told from shared clones. Sequences were obtained from PBMCs or a T cell subset sorted from them (not recorded which).

CDR3 sequence: CSVEGQGASTEAFF. The nucleotide sequence is given as TGCAGCGTTGAAGGACAGGGGGCTTCTACTGAAGCTTTCTTT. The chain couples TRBV29-1 to TRBJ1-1; 10 bases in the junction line up with TRBD1. Taken from the germline V gene, the CDR1 and CDR2 loops are SQVTM and ANQGSEA. V is pruned by 1 base and J by 5 bases, leaving 4 bases of the junction without a gene match. Spanning cysteine to phenylalanine, the CDR3 consists of 14 amino acids. This entry keeps only the CDR3 DNA: 42 bases, framed from base 1.